This T cell receptor beta chain was sequenced during a study of shared clonotypes between healthy human individuals. For the study at large: The study used three CD4 naive, three CD4 memory, two CD8 naive and one CD8 memory plate per donor.

Only CD45RO-negative cells positively selected for CCR7 counted as naive CD8 cells, so terminally differentiated effector memory CD45RA+ cells were excluded. Participating donors were healthy, HIV-negative adults free of recent acute infections or vaccinations. The CDR3 spans 14 residues. Trimming stripped 2 bases from V and 6 bases from J, with 13 bases between. The germline CDR1 and CDR2 sequences are MNHEY and SMNVEV (reference sequence). For this clone: Its antigen is unknown.

Findings and limits, study-wide: Shared clonotypes across all four donors exceeded non-shared ones in generation probability.

The material for each subset, its genomic DNA, was split evenly across several immunoSEQ plates. Here immunoSEQ multiplex PCR was the method, and the copy in TCRdb shows in-frame clones only, minus some. This table has over 750,000 clones, 90% to 98% appearing once. The V and J genes are TRBV27 and TRBJ1-2; no firm D call. Sequencing was performed on naive CD8+ T cells sorted from blood. The source of this sequence is a young man in good health. CDR3 DNA sequence: TGTGCCAGCAGTTTAGCCGTCGGGGTGCATGGCTACACCTTC. It specifies CASSLAVGVHGYTF.